Following are 4 T cell receptor beta chains from one sample sequenced in a study of cytomegalovirus exposure and HLA in healthy donors. Data came from immunoSEQ multiplex PCR; TCRdb stores just in-frame clones and leaves some out. Here the sample spans more than 200,000 clones, 80% to 95% being singletons. What was sequenced was PBMCs. The receptors come from a woman in her twenties or thirties in good health and CMV-seronegative.

This chain links TRBV4-1 with TRBJ2-7; 14 nucleotides line up with TRBD2. The germline V gene encodes CDR1 MGHRA and CDR2 YSYEKL. V lost 4 bases to trimming and J lost 2 bases; unmatched junction nucleotides: 1. The CDR3 sequence is 15 residues long. CDR3 sequence (DNA): TGCGCCAGCAGCCCGACTAGCGGGAGGGCCTACGAGCAGTACTTC. Its protein product is CASSPTSGRAYEQYF.

This chain connects TRBV15 to TRBJ2-3; D is unclear. The CDR3 covers 15 residues. Trimming removed 0 bases at V and 2 bases at J, with 9 bases between. Germline CDR1 reads LNHNV; CDR2 reads YYDKDF (reference sequence). CDR3 in amino acids: CATSRDSGLTDTQYF. CDR3 DNA sequence: TGTGCCACCAGCAGAGATTCGGGCCTCACAGATACGCAGTATTTT.

The CDR3 loop reads CASSENTEAFF. The CDR3 DNA reads as TGTGCCAGCAGTGAAAACACTGAAGCTTTCTTT. The genes are TRBV6-1 and TRBJ1-1; D remains unclear. This CDR3 comprises 11 residues. The V end was cut by 2 bases, the J end by 2 bases, with 0 bases between. Germline V gene lookup returns CDR1 MNHNS and CDR2 SASEGT.

The chain recombines TRBV7-2 with TRBJ2-4; the D gene could be TRBD1 or TRBD2 (5 bases each). Germline V CDR1 and CDR2: SGHTA, FQGNSA. Trimming took off 2 bases at V and 8 bases at J, with 10 bases between the two ends. The CDR3 loop spans 13 amino acids. CDR3 loop: CASSLRVGDIQYF. The DNA of the CDR3 is TGTGCCAGCAGCTTAAGGGTGGGGGACATTCAGTACTTC.